The TCR beta chain under discussion was sequenced for a study of CD8+ T cells in alopecia areata. Trimming shortened V by 0 bases and J by 3 bases, and 10 bases separated the two germline ends. Per the germline V gene, CDR1 is SGHDT and CDR2 is YYEEEE. CDR3 length: 15 residues. Extraction and reverse transcription of RNA yielded cDNA as the sequencing template. Only in-frame clones appear in the TCRdb table, and some are missing; sequencing was by immunoSEQ multiplex PCR. The data contain approximately 210,000 clones, approximately 72% of them singletons. Treatment here: oral pan-JAK inhibitor, 5-10 mg twice daily.

The chain carries TRBV5-6 and TRBJ2-1, with a weak D call TRBD2 (5 bases). This receptor was identified in a human donor with alopecia areata. The sample consisted of CD4+ T cells sorted from blood, taken at approximately week 42, from a patient treated with tofacitinib. Written as DNA, the CDR3 is TGTGCCAGCAGCTTGGGGGCCGGGAACTACAATGAGCAGTTCTTC. Amino acids: CASSLGAGNYNEQFF.